This entry lists 11 T cell receptor beta chains sequenced from one sample in a study of regulatory T cells in long-lasting Graves disease. Both iRepertoire HTBI primers and Arm-PCR of CDR3 regions were used to build the TCR beta libraries. TCRdb redid the calling of the multiplex PCR reads with MiXCR, one entry per CDR3 protein. The sample has over 450,000 distinct CDR3 sequences, roughly 21% seen once; the top ten hold around 7%. Time point in this sample: persistent/refractory GD, antithyroid drugs over 5 years with positive TRAb. Following extraction of RNA from PBMCs, that RNA was used to make the TCR library. The sample in question was peripheral blood mononuclear cells (PBMCs), obtained when the disease was refractory, from a patient treated with antithyroid drugs. These receptor sequences come from a female donor with Graves disease.

The rearrangement uses TRBV30 and TRBJ1-2; no definite D call. The CDR3 consists of 14 residues. The V end lost 2 bases, the J end lost 4 bases, and 14 bases lay between the germline ends. The V gene's germline CDR1 is GTSNPN and CDR2 SVGIG (reference sequence). CDR3 sequence: CAWSIPPVGYGYTF. DNA for the CDR3: TGTGCCTGGAGTATCCCACCGGTTGGCTATGGCTACACCTTC.

The rearrangement links TRBV7-9 to TRBJ2-5; D might be TRBD1 (5 bases). CDR1 is SEHNR and CDR2 is FQNEAQ in the germline V gene (reference sequence). The CDR3 extends over 17 amino acids. Trimming cost V 8 bases and J 2 bases, with 24 bases left between them. The CDR3 DNA is TGTGCCAGCCATTCCGCGGTACTGCTTACAGGACAAGAGACCCAGTACTTC. Protein product: CASHSAVLLTGQETQYF.

This clonotype was observed a few times. The chain's CDR3 is CASSLADESEQYF. The CDR3 coding sequence is TGTGCCAGCAGCTTAGCCGATGAGAGCGAGCAGTACTTC. The chain uses TRBV11-3 and TRBJ2-7, with no clear D. CDR3 length equals 13 residues. Germline V CDR1 and CDR2: SGHNT, YENEEA. Between the trimmed V and J ends, which lost 1 base and 6 bases, there was a span of 10 bases. The full variable domain, completed using reference TRBV11-3 and TRBJ2-7, is EAGVVQSPRYKIIEKKQPVAFWCNPISGHNTLYWYLQNLGQGPELLIRYENEEAVDDSQLPKDRFSAERLKGVDSTLKIQPAELGDSAVYLCASSLADESEQYFGPGTRLTVT.

This clonotype was detected ten times or more. The rearrangement links TRBV2 to TRBJ1-3, with D possibly TRBD1 on 5 matching bases. CDR3 length equals 14 residues. Germline V lookup: CDR1 SNHLY, CDR2 FYNNEI. V was cut by 6 bases and J by 1 base, with 10 bases left in between. In nucleotides, the CDR3 is TGTGCCAGCAGGGGCTGGGGGTCTGGAAACACCATATATTTT. This encodes CASRGWGSGNTIYF.

To note about this clonotype: This may arise from a read error, as a much more abundant clone is one base away. Since the CDR3 does not end with the conserved phenylalanine or tryptophan, this likely comes from a read error. This chain connects TRBV6-2 or TRBV6-3 to TRBJ1-1; D remains ambiguous. Germline CDR1 and CDR2: MNHEY and SVGEGT. V gave up 4 bases and J gave up 5 bases, with 8 bases separating them. This CDR3 has 12 residues. CDR3 sequence reads: CASSSRITEAFL. Here the CDR3 DNA reads TGTGCCAGCAGTTCCCGGATTACTGAAGCTTTCCTT.

The V and J genes are TRBV10-3 and TRBJ1-4; D gene unclear. This CDR3 has 14 amino acids. Trimming shortened V by 5 bases and J by 7 bases, and 14 bases separated the two germline ends. CDR1 ENHRY and CDR2 SYGVKD come from the germline V gene. The CDR3 DNA reads as TGTGCCATCAGTCCCACCGGCCGGGGTGAAAAACTGTTTTTT. It translates to CAISPTGRGEKLFF.

The table lists this clonotype with a few counts. The chain links TRBV3-1 to TRBJ1-3; D remains ambiguous. V was trimmed by 1 base and J by 0 bases, leaving 1 base between them. The CDR3 runs 13 residues. Germline V gives CDR1 LGHDT, CDR2 YNNKEL (reference sequence). The CDR3 reads CASSQVSGNTIYF. DNA for the CDR3: TGTGCCAGCAGCCAAGTCTCTGGAAACACCATATATTTT.

This clonotype was found many times. The rearrangement links TRBV28 to TRBJ2-4; maybe TRBD2 (7 bases). CDR3 length: 18 residues. Germline CDR1 and CDR2: MDHEN and SYDVKM. V was pared by 6 bases and J by 0 bases, with 21 bases between. CDR3 amino acids: CASSMGVAGALAKNIQYF. The DNA of the CDR3 is TGTGCCAGCAGCATGGGTGTGGCGGGGGCACTAGCCAAAAACATTCAGTACTTC. The variable domain in full, completed from reference TRBV28 and TRBJ2-4, reads DVKVTQSSRYLVKRTGEKVFLECVQDMDHENMFWYRQDPGLGLRLIYFSYDVKMKEKGDIPEGYSVSREKKERFSLILESASTNQTSMYLCASSMGVAGALAKNIQYFGAGTRLSVL.

In this sample, this clonotype turned up a few times. The chain carries TRBV20-1 and TRBJ1-6; tentatively, D is TRBD1 (6 bases). In germline, CDR1 is DFQATT, CDR2 SNEGSKA (reference sequence). V was trimmed by 3 bases and J by 5 bases, leaving 17 bases between them. This CDR3 is built from 16 residues. The CDR3 sequence is CSARPTVGGDNSPLHF. The DNA for the CDR3 is TGCAGTGCTAGGCCCACGGTAGGGGGTGATAATTCACCCCTCCACTTT.

Note on this clonotype: This CDR3 is missing its conserved last phenylalanine or tryptophan, likely due to a read error. The chain has TRBV28 and TRBJ2-5; no definite D call. CDR3 length: 14 amino acids. The germline V gene encodes CDR1 MDHEN and CDR2 SYDVKM. V was trimmed by 5 bases and J by 0 bases, leaving 10 bases between them. CDR3 in amino acids: CASSTFSYQETQYL. CDR3 sequence (DNA): TGTGCCAGCAGTACCTTCTCGTACCAAGAGACCCAGTACCTC.

This chain uses TRBV18 with TRBJ1-5; TRBD1 matches 8 bases. The germline CDR1 and CDR2 sequences are KGHSH and LQKENI. This CDR3 has 15 residues. V shed 6 bases and J 6 bases; nucleotides not matched to a gene: 10. In nucleotides, the CDR3 is TGTGCCAGCTCGCCGGACAGGGTAGAAATTCAGCCCCAGCATTTT. Its translation: CASSPDRVEIQPQHF.